This T cell receptor beta chain was observed in a study of vaccination and CD4 T cells after COVID-19. Sample treatment: roughly nine-day PBMC culture with coronavirus spike peptide pools or control peptides (ViraFEST assay). In the ViraFEST assay, peptide-pool expansion preceded TCR sequencing of expanded clonotypes. Researchers reported culturing about 2 million PBMCs per well with 8 to 10 IU/ml IL-2 and approximately 10 ug/ml peptide pools. Sequencing of cultured CD4+ T cell DNA used the Oncomine TCR Beta short-read assay. Researchers extracted genomic DNA from CD4+ T cells that had been cultured. TCRdb reanalysed the PCR reads using MiXCR and keeps one entry per CDR3 protein. The sample consists of roughly 1,800 distinct CDR3 sequences, around 70% of them appearing once. A remark on this clonotype: Its target is not known.

The source material was CD4+ T cells from blood, cultured in vitro, sampled after SARS-CoV-2 vaccination. The clonotype originates from a human donor who had recovered from COVID-19.

The CDR3 sequence: CASSLAGTGYTF. The DNA for the CDR3 is TGTGCCAGCAGTTTGGCAGGGACTGGCTACACCTTC. J is TRBJ1-2 and V is TRBV27, with D possibly being TRBD1 (5 bases). The CDR3 extends over 12 amino acids. Germline CDR1 is MNHEY and CDR2 is SMNVEV (reference sequence). Trimming removed 3 bases at V and 7 bases at J, with 9 bases between.